The text below deals with one TCR beta chain. What it binds is not known. Regarding time point: week 35, safety follow-up. Vaccination used 300 ug of mutant IDH1 20-mer peptide per dose, with topical imiquimod. Losses at the gene ends were 6 bases for V and 4 bases for J; bases not matched to a gene: 11. This CDR3 region has 15 residues. Germline CDR1 reads LNHDA; CDR2 reads SQIVND (reference sequence). The sample originates from a study of a mutant IDH1 vaccine in newly diagnosed glioma. About the research overall: In some groups vaccination began 4-6 weeks post-radiotherapy; others received it with temozolomide. Of treated patients, around 62% were men and roughly 38% women, averaging roughly 42 years. It was radiotherapy, temozolomide, or both that patients received previously, with most receiving both. General study points: Top peripheral T cell clonotype shifts appeared unrelated to pseudoprogression.

Produced via immunoSEQ multiplex PCR; TCRdb's table is partial and in-frame only. This sample has 30,000 or so clones, with almost 80% found just once. The chain employs TRBV19 and TRBJ2-7, with 8 bases aligning to TRBD2. Sequencing used PBMCs, obtained from a glioma patient whose treatment included an IDH1 peptide vaccine. This receptor was identified in a woman aged 25 to 39 with glioma. Some clones in this sample may be carry-over from other donors' samples. CDR3 sequence: CASSRRPAGGYEQYF. The DNA for the CDR3 is TGTGCCAGTAGCCGCCGACCGGCGGGGGGTTACGAGCAGTACTTC.